This T cell receptor (beta chain) emerged from a study of shared clonotypes between healthy human individuals (dated by TCRdb to about 2020). Regarding the complete study: Three men and two women, aged 18 to 49 years, made up the cohort. For each donor, three plates each were used for CD4 naive and CD4 memory, two plates were used for CD8 naive, and one plate was used for CD8 memory. Each donor's leukapheresis produced roughly between roughly 0.94 and 9.5 billion PBMCs. Different laboratories and diverse techniques were used to prepare libraries and sequence TCR repertoires, to increase sequencing depth and limit assay-specific biases. The study deeply sequenced blood TCR repertoires of several healthy adults to estimate repertoire size and the extent of clonotype sharing between individuals. Study-level results and caveats: Across a handful of donors, about 4.5% of naive CD4, around 3.5% of naive CD8, approximately 2.5% of memory CD4, and over 0.35% of memory CD8 clonotypes were shared. Estimated clonotype richness was generally larger for naive than for memory subsets. Sampling was limited to blood, and TCR repertoires in tissue likely differ from TCR repertoires in blood. Because the study included only a small number of donors, the genetic and exposure-history diversity represented was limited. Clonotypes shared by all four sorted-subset donors showed higher generation probabilities than non-shared clonotypes. Based on pairwise subsampling, the degree of clonotype sharing among donors was expected to be affected by sequencing depth. Incomplete sequencing was indicated by rarefaction of sorted-subset datasets, despite the large sequencing depth.

The donors were healthy, HIV-negative adults with no recently reported acute infections or vaccinations. All donors were Caucasian adults living in Nashville, Tennessee, USA. CD4+ T cells were enriched through magnetic negative selection, after which naive cells were positively selected on CD45RA and the remaining negative fraction served as the memory subset. After blood collection by leukapheresis, PBMCs were isolated using Ficoll-Histopaque density gradient centrifugation and then cryopreserved in the vapor phase of liquid nitrogen. Analytical flow cytometry was used to check the purity and quantity of every magnetically sorted T cell population. From each sorted fraction, genomic DNA was isolated and quantified by UV absorbance on a Nanodrop 2000c. TCR CDR3 regions were amplified from genomic DNA by multiplex PCR using the deep immunoSEQ assay. Genomic DNA extracted from each cell subset was distributed evenly over all wells of several immunoSEQ 96-well plates, and each plate served as one replicate. For sorted subsets, approximately 190 ng of genomic DNA, equivalent to roughly 33,000 T cell genomes, went into each replicate PCR. Purified libraries were measured with a Qubit 3.0 fluorometer, size-checked on a Bioanalyzer 2100, and measured again with the KAPA Library Quantification kit. A separate single-read 150-cycle Illumina NextSeq 550 flow cell was used to sequence each immunoSEQ 96-well plate. Under the source paper's analysis protocol: The immunoSEQ output contained only junctional sequences without quality scores, so filtering could not match that applied to full-length reads. To assign V/J genes and CDR3, sequences were annotated using PyIR, a Python wrapper for IgBLAST v1.9, with IMGT germline references. Reads were filtered out if the reads had weak V/J assignments (E-value above 1e-6), no CDR3, stop codons, out-of-frame junctions, or ambiguous translated residues. V3J clonotypes were defined as sequences sharing an identical inferred V gene, J gene, and CDR3 amino acid sequence. To compute the percentage overlap between repertoires, the number of shared unique clonotypes was divided by the size of the smaller repertoire. Repertoire richness was assessed with RTK rarefaction, the Chao1 estimator, and Recon v2.1 estimates of unobserved clonotypes. Generation probabilities for all TCRbeta clonotypes obtained by the gDNA method from four donors were computed using OLGA. TCRdb stores this immuneACCESS table with in-frame sequences only. Part of the clones is absent; in the studies checked, under half of the shortfall reflects unresolved V genes, and no reason is known for the rest. Clone size and the V and J calls come from that table; the DNA yielded D and trimming. The sample table shows about 2 million clones, and 85% to 95% are seen once. In total, the top ten clones hold roughly 0.13% of the sample.

Worth noting for this clone: The clone's antigen remains unknown. Nothing much larger sits one base from this clone, and base qualities are not available.

The germline V and J ends show losses of 5 bases and 6 bases respectively, and no gene match explains 10 bases of the junction. Looking up the germline V gene (reference sequence) yields CDR1 SEHNR and CDR2 FQNEAQ. From its cysteine to its phenylalanine, the CDR3 spans 17 amino acids. This entry keeps only the CDR3 DNA: 51 bases, framed from base 1. The TCR sequence derives from a man between 18 and 29 years old in good health. Specimen: naive CD4+ T cells sorted from blood. The cell subset or site label, read with the paper, signifies: CD45RA+ positively selected. The chain was built from TRBV7-9 and TRBJ1-4; the central 12 bases match TRBD1. Read as DNA, the sequence is TGTGCCAGCAGCCCCGGGACAGGGGGCGCGTGGGATGAAAAACTGTTTTTT. It codes for CASSPGTGGAWDEKLFF.